These 18 T cell receptor beta chains came from one sample sequenced in a study of identifying expanded T cells in peripheral blood. The assay was immunoSEQ multiplex PCR, and TCRdb's table has in-frame clones only and misses some. The sample includes about 85,000 clones, more than 75% seen only once; the top ten take roughly 19%. Source material: blood. Receptor source: a person between 18 and 69 years old in good health.

The chain couples TRBV18 to TRBJ2-1, with D tentatively TRBD1 (5 bases). This CDR3 is 18 amino acids long. V was pared by 6 bases and J by 4 bases, with 25 bases between. Germline V gives CDR1 KGHSH, CDR2 LQKENI. The CDR3 loop is CASSTASPPEQVYNEQFF. CDR3 nucleotides: TGTGCCAGCTCGACCGCAAGTCCTCCGGAACAGGTATACAATGAGCAGTTCTTC.

V is TRBV7-2 and J is TRBJ1-4; 9 positions match TRBD1. Looked up from germline, CDR1 is SGHTA and CDR2 is FQGNSA. The CDR3 is made up of 15 amino acids. V lost 10 bases to trimming and J lost 4 bases; unmatched junction nucleotides: 10. CDR3 loop: CATTPGQGFNEKLFF. The CDR3, as DNA: TGTGCCACCACTCCGGGACAGGGATTTAATGAAAAACTGTTTTTT.

V is TRBV19 and J is TRBJ1-6; TRBD1 agrees at 7 bases. Germline lookup yields CDR1 LNHDA and CDR2 SQIVND (reference sequence). The V and J ends lost 4 bases and 9 bases, in that order; junction bases with no gene match: 3. CDR3 length equals 13 residues. The CDR3: CASSTGGLSPLHF. The CDR3 DNA follows: TGTGCCAGTAGTACAGGGGGTCTTTCACCCCTCCACTTT.

CDR3 in amino acids: CASSLLGLDAEAFF. CDR3 sequence (DNA): TGTGCCAGCAGTTTACTAGGCCTTGACGCTGAAGCTTTCTTT. V and J are TRBV28 and TRBJ1-1; no definite D call. V lost 2 bases and J 6 bases, leaving 13 bases between the germline ends. From germline, CDR1 is MDHEN and CDR2 SYDVKM. CDR3 length: 14 residues. The variable domain in full, completed from reference TRBV28 and TRBJ1-1, reads DVKVTQSSRYLVKRTGEKVFLECVQDMDHENMFWYRQDPGLGLRLIYFSYDVKMKEKGDIPEGYSVSREKKERFSLILESASTNQTSMYLCASSLLGLDAEAFFGQGTRLTVV.

The sample holds a few counts of this clone. This chain joins TRBV6-4 and TRBJ2-3; D is possibly TRBD2 (6 bases). CDR1 MRHNA and CDR2 SNTAGT come from the germline V gene. This CDR3 has 15 residues. V shed 0 bases and J shed 3 bases, with 10 bases lying between them. This CDR3 is CASSDSPEGTDTQYF. The CDR3 DNA reads TGTGCCAGCAGTGACTCGCCGGAGGGGACAGATACGCAGTATTTT.

The chain carries TRBV5-1 and TRBJ2-2, with D hard to call. Germline values: CDR1 SGHRS, CDR2 YFSETQ. This CDR3 spans 13 amino acids. The germline V and J ends were trimmed by 1 base and 6 bases, with 7 bases remaining between them. The CDR3 reads CASSLLLSGELFF. CDR3 in DNA: TGCGCCAGCAGCTTGCTTTTGTCCGGGGAGCTGTTTTTT.

The genes are TRBV6-5 and TRBJ2-7; tentatively, D is TRBD2 (7 bases). The CDR3 is 15 residues long. Germline V lookup: CDR1 MNHEY, CDR2 SVGAGI. The V gene lost 0 bases and the J gene lost 0 bases, with 9 bases spanning the gap. The CDR3 region has the DNA TGTGCCAGCAGTTACTCGGGGGGGCTCTCCTACGAGCAGTACTTC. As protein: CASSYSGGLSYEQYF.

The gene calls are TRBV7-2 and TRBJ1-6; D unclear. CDR3 length: 14 amino acids. The V gene's germline CDR1 is SGHTA and CDR2 FQGNSA. Trimming cost V 2 bases and J 2 bases, with 4 bases left between them. This chain's CDR3 is CASSLSPYNSPLHF. CDR3 nucleotide sequence: TGTGCCAGCAGCTTATCACCCTATAATTCACCCCTCCACTTT.

The V gene is TRBV5-1, the J gene TRBJ2-1; D might be TRBD2 (6 bases). V dropped 4 bases and J dropped 1 base, with 6 bases sitting between them. The length of the CDR3 is 13 residues. CDR1 is SGHRS and CDR2 is YFSETQ in the germline V gene. The CDR3: CASSLASYNEQFF. CDR3 in DNA: TGCGCCAGCAGCCTAGCGTCCTACAATGAGCAGTTCTTC.

This rearrangement joins TRBV9 to TRBJ2-3; D assignment may be TRBD1 or TRBD2 (5 bases each). Germline lookup yields CDR1 SGDLS and CDR2 YYNGEE. There are 14 residues in the CDR3. V was pared by 3 bases and J by 6 bases, with 14 bases between. In nucleotides, the CDR3 is TGTGCCAGCAGCGCCGAGGGGTATCGGGATACGCAGTATTTT. It specifies CASSAEGYRDTQYF.

V is TRBV4-2 and J is TRBJ2-1; 10 bases fit TRBD2. Germline assignment: CDR1 LGHNA and CDR2 YNFKEQ. The junction had 5 bases not matched to a gene; V was cut back by 0 bases and J by 3 bases. The CDR3 contains 17 residues. The CDR3 DNA sequence: TGTGCCAGCAGCCAAGACAGGACTAGCGGCATCTACAATGAGCAGTTCTTC. Its translation: CASSQDRTSGIYNEQFF.

The V and J genes are TRBV11-2 and TRBJ2-7; 7 bases fit TRBD1. The CDR3 contains 15 residues. Germline V gene sequence: CDR1 SGHAT, CDR2 FQNNGV. Trimming at V came to 7 bases and at J to 5 bases, leaving 14 bases not matched to a gene. This chain's CDR3 is CASTPSPGQSNEQYF. The CDR3 DNA sequence: TGTGCCAGCACCCCGTCACCGGGACAGTCTAACGAGCAGTACTTC. Full variable domain (missing parts from reference TRBV11-2 and TRBJ2-7): EAGVAQSPRYKIIEKRQSVAFWCNPISGHATLYWYQQILGQGPKLLIQFQNNGVVDDSQLPKDRFSAERLKGVDSTLKIQPAKLEDSAVYLCASTPSPGQSNEQYFGPGTRLTVT.

The DNA for the CDR3 is TGCAGCGTTCGGAGTGGTAATTCACCCCTCCACTTT. It translates to CSVRSGNSPLHF. The rearrangement links TRBV29-1 to TRBJ1-6; D unclear. The CDR3 totals 12 residues. Trimming shortened V by 5 bases and J by 6 bases, and 8 bases separated the two germline ends. Germline-derived CDR1 and CDR2 are SQVTM and ANQGSEA.

The chain uses TRBV7-9 and TRBJ1-1, with a weak D call TRBD1 (5 bases). CDR3 length: 14 amino acids. CDR1 and CDR2 from the germline V gene are SEHNR and FQNEAQ (reference sequence). Trimming stripped 4 bases from V and 2 bases from J, with 11 bases between. The CDR3 nucleotides read TGTGCCAGCAGCTACCCCGGGGCCAACACTGAAGCTTTCTTT. This codes for CASSYPGANTEAFF.

The chain carries TRBV6-5 and TRBJ2-7; weak D call: TRBD1 (6 bases). This CDR3 contains 14 residues. Germline assignment: CDR1 MNHEY and CDR2 SVGAGI. Deletions cut 4 bases from V and 6 bases from J, with 16 bases between. This CDR3 reads CASSSVYRVGEQYF. CDR3 in DNA: TGTGCCAGCAGTTCCGTTTACAGGGTGGGCGAGCAGTACTTC.

The CDR3 is CATTPGTGVNQPQHF. In DNA, the CDR3 is TGTGCGACCACCCCTGGGACAGGAGTCAATCAGCCCCAGCATTTT. V and J are TRBV7-9 and TRBJ1-5; TRBD1 aligns across 8 bases. This CDR3 is 15 amino acids long. Germline V gives CDR1 SEHNR, CDR2 FQNEAQ (reference sequence).

J is TRBJ1-1 and V is TRBV7-9; the match to TRBD1 covers 9 bases. J was trimmed by 4 bases and V by 5 bases; bases with no gene match: 2. CDR3 length equals 13 residues. CDR1 SEHNR and CDR2 FQNEAQ come from the germline V gene (reference sequence). The CDR3 is CASSPTGGTEAFF. CDR3 nucleotide sequence: TGTGCCAGCAGCCCGACAGGGGGCACTGAAGCTTTCTTT.

V gene TRBV5-6 combines with J gene TRBJ2-5; D not certain. The CDR3 extends over 13 amino acids. Trimming shortened V by 0 bases and J by 1 base, and 4 bases separated the two germline ends. CDR1 is SGHDT, CDR2 YYEEEE, per germline. The CDR3 sequence is CASSLGPQETQYF. The DNA for the CDR3 is TGTGCCAGCAGCTTGGGGCCCCAAGAGACCCAGTACTTC. Combining the CDR3 with reference TRBV5-6 and TRBJ2-5 gives the whole variable domain DAGVTQSPTHLIKTRGQQVTLRCSPKSGHDTVSWYQQALGQGPQFIFQYYEEEERQRGNFPDRFSGHQFPNYSSELNVNALLLGDSALYLCASSLGPQETQYFGPGTRLLVL.